Listed below are T cell receptor beta chains from one sample, sequenced in a study of blood T cell repertoires in COVID-19. Measured with immunoSEQ multiplex PCR; TCRdb has only the in-frame clones, and not every one. The table has approximately 220,000 clones, about four fifths seen once; the top ten hold approximately 4%. The sample consisted of PBMCs or T cells enriched from blood (not recorded which). The receptors derive from a woman in her thirties or forties who had been exposed to COVID-19. The CDR3 runs from the conserved cysteine through the conserved F or W. The D gene is left open where the match is weak. For some rows the clone size is stated as once, few or many, or as a class when expanded; others skip it.

V gene	clone size	J gene	D gene	CDR3 DNA	CDR3 protein
TRBV21-1	NA	TRBJ1-5	NA	TGTGCCAGCAGCTCGATCCAGGCCGGGAGAGGGCAGCCCCAGCATTTT	CASSSIQAGRGQPQHF
TRBV6-5	NA	TRBJ1-6	TRBD1	TGTGCCAGCAGCCGACAGGGGGAAGTTGATTCACCCCTCCACTTT	CASSRQGEVDSPLHF
TRBV7-6	NA	TRBJ1-1	TRBD1	TGTGCCAGCAGCCCCCCGACAGGGGGGAACACTGAAGCTTTCTTT	CASSPPTGGNTEAFF
TRBV27	NA	TRBJ2-7	TRBD1	TGTGCCAGCAGTTGGGACAGGGCCCCCTACGAGCAGTACTTC	CASSWDRAPYEQYF
TRBV6-5	NA	TRBJ2-5	TRBD1	TGTGCCAGCCGCGCAGGGGGCGTGGAGACCCAGTACTTC	CASRAGGVETQYF
TRBV9	NA	TRBJ1-4	NA	TGTGCCAGCAGCCCCTCGGGAGAGGGTGAAAAACTGTTTTTT	CASSPSGEGEKLFF
TRBV7-2	NA	TRBJ2-7	NA	TGTGCCAGCAGTCATGAACAGGGACGCTACGAGCAGTACTTC	CASSHEQGRYEQYF
TRBV6-1	NA	TRBJ1-1	NA	TGTGCCAGCAGTGAAGCAGCGAACACTGAAGCTTTCTTT	CASSEAANTEAFF
TRBV5-1	NA	TRBJ2-3	TRBD1	TGCGCCAGCAGCCCGGGACAGGGGAGCACAGATACGCAGTATTTT	CASSPGQGSTDTQYF
TRBV6-5	NA	TRBJ1-1	NA	TGTGCCAGAAACCCGACAGGAATGAACACTGAAGCTTTCTTT	CARNPTGMNTEAFF
TRBV18	NA	TRBJ2-1	NA	TGTGCCAGCTCACCAGGGTCTGACAGCTCCTACAATGAGCAGTTCTTC	CASSPGSDSSYNEQFF
TRBV14	NA	TRBJ2-3	TRBD2	TGTGCCAGCAGCCAAGCTACAAGCGGGGCCGGCACAGATACGCAGTATTTT	CASSQATSGAGTDTQYF
TRBV6-5	NA	TRBJ1-2	NA	TGTGCCAGCAGCCCCTTAGGGGAGGGAGGCTACACCTTC	CASSPLGEGGYTF
TRBV29-1	NA	TRBJ1-1	TRBD1	TGCAGCGTGGGCCCGGGACAGTCCAACACTGAAGCTTTCTTT	CSVGPGQSNTEAFF
TRBV9	NA	TRBJ2-7	NA	TGTGCCAGCAGCGGGTCGGGGTCCTACGAGCAGTACTTC	CASSGSGSYEQYF
TRBV19	NA	TRBJ2-1	TRBD2	TGTGCCAGTATCGGTCCCCCCCGGTACGCGGGGGGGGTAGATGAGCAGTTCTTC	CASIGPPRYAGGVDEQFF
TRBV7-2	NA	TRBJ2-1	TRBD2	TGTGCCAGCAGCTACGGACTAGCGGGGGTAAATGAGCAGTTCTTC	CASSYGLAGVNEQFF
TRBV6-5	NA	TRBJ2-3	TRBD2	TGTGCCAGCATCAGCGGGGGGGCCACAGATACGCAGTATTTT	CASISGGATDTQYF
TRBV4-1	NA	TRBJ1-1	NA	TGCGCCAGCAGCCAAGGATGGTCACTCGAAGCTTTCTTT	CASSQGWSLEAFF
TRBV5-1	NA	TRBJ2-3	NA	TGCGCCAGCAGCTTAAAGGGGCAGACAGATACGCAGTATTTT	CASSLKGQTDTQYF
TRBV16	NA	TRBJ1-1	TRBD1	TGTGCCAGCAAATTTGACAGGGCAGGGACTGAAGCTTTCTTT	CASKFDRAGTEAFF
TRBV6-1	NA	TRBJ1-4	TRBD1	TGTGCCAGCAGCCAGGACAGGTCAAGGGAAAAACTGTTTTTT	CASSQDRSREKLFF
TRBV15	NA	TRBJ2-3	TRBD1	TGTGCCACCAGCCCGGGACAGGGGGCGGGTGATACGCAGTATTTT	CATSPGQGAGDTQYF
TRBV6-2/TRBV6-3	once	TRBJ2-3	TRBD2	TGTGCCAGCAGTACCCAAGCGGGGGGCACAGATACGCAGTATTTT	CASSTQAGGTDTQYF
TRBV13	NA	TRBJ2-6	NA	TGTGCCAGCAGCTTAGGCTACAGGGAAATGGGTGACGCTGGGGCCAACGTCCTGACTTTC	CASSLGYREMGDAGANVLTF
TRBV30	NA	TRBJ2-2	NA	TGTGCCTGGACGCGAATCTCGAACACCGGGGAGCTGTTTTTT	CAWTRISNTGELFF
TRBV5-4	NA	TRBJ1-1	NA	TGTGCCAGCAGCTTGCGGGGAGGGGGGGCTGAAGCTTTCTTT	CASSLRGGGAEAFF
TRBV2	NA	TRBJ2-5	NA	TGTGCCAGCATCTTAGGACTGAGGCAAGAGACCCAGTACTTC	CASILGLRQETQYF
TRBV14	NA	TRBJ1-1	NA	TGTGCCAGCAGCCAGGCAGTAAACACTGAAGCTTTCTTT	CASSQAVNTEAFF
TRBV20-1	NA	TRBJ1-2	TRBD1	TGCAGCTCTCCAGGGGGCTACGGCTACACCTTC	CSSPGGYGYTF
TRBV3-1/TRBV3-2	NA	TRBJ1-4	TRBD1	TGTGCCAGCAGCCAAGATTATGGGGCAGGACAGGGTTGGGAAAAACTGTTTTTT	CASSQDYGAGQGWEKLFF
TRBV7-9	NA	TRBJ1-1	NA	TGTGCCAGCAGTCAACAGGCAGTTAACACTGAAGCTTTCTTT	CASSQQAVNTEAFF
TRBV5-1	NA	TRBJ2-3	TRBD2	TGCGCCAGCAGCCAAGCGGGAACAGATACGCAGTATTTT	CASSQAGTDTQYF
TRBV6-5	NA	TRBJ2-2	NA	TGTGCCAGCAGTCAGGGGTTCACCGGGGAGCTGTTTTTT	CASSQGFTGELFF
TRBV2	once	TRBJ1-5	TRBD1	TGTGCCACCGGGACAGGGAGTCAGCCCCAGCATTTT	CATGTGSQPQHF
TRBV28	NA	TRBJ1-1	NA	TGTGCCAGCAGTTTATCTCGGGGGGGAAACACTGAAGCTTTCTTT	CASSLSRGGNTEAFF
TRBV5-4	NA	TRBJ2-5	TRBD2	TGTGCCAGCAGCTTGGCCCTCCCGGGACTAGCGGGGGGGCCAAAAGAGACCCAGTACTTC	CASSLALPGLAGGPKETQYF
TRBV5-1	NA	TRBJ1-5	TRBD1	TGCGCCAGCAGTTTGCAGGGGGCAGGCAATCAGCCCCAGCATTTT	CASSLQGAGNQPQHF
TRBV25-1	few	TRBJ1-2	NA	TGTGCCAGCAGTGAAGTCGGGAGTAACTATGGCTACACCTTC	CASSEVGSNYGYTF
TRBV12-3/TRBV12-4	NA	TRBJ1-1	NA	TGTGCCAGCAGTTTTGCAGGGGATACTGAAGCTTTCTTT	CASSFAGDTEAFF
TRBV28	NA	TRBJ2-1	TRBD1	TGTGCCAGCAGTCAACCTAAAACAGGGGGTTCCTACAATGAGCAGTTCTTC	CASSQPKTGGSYNEQFF
TRBV19	NA	TRBJ1-5	NA	TGTGCCAGTACGCGGGGGCTTGACCTGGGAGGCAATCAGCCCCAGCATTTT	CASTRGLDLGGNQPQHF
TRBV28	NA	TRBJ2-7	TRBD2	TGTGCCAGCAAGGTACTAGCGGGGGGCTACGAGCAGTACTTC	CASKVLAGGYEQYF
TRBV28	NA	TRBJ2-3	TRBD2	TGTGCCAGCAAAGTTAGCGGGACCCGCACAGATACGCAGTATTTT	CASKVSGTRTDTQYF
TRBV12-3/TRBV12-4	few	TRBJ1-5	NA	TGTGCCAGCAGTTTTACGGTACAGCCCCAGCATTTT	CASSFTVQPQHF
TRBV11-3	NA	TRBJ1-1	NA	TGTGCCAGCAGCTTAAATTATCGCACTGAAGCTTTCTTT	CASSLNYRTEAFF
TRBV11-2	NA	TRBJ1-6	NA	TGTGCCAGCAGCTTACAGGGCCCCAATTCACCCCTCCACTTT	CASSLQGPNSPLHF
TRBV7-2	NA	TRBJ1-2	NA	TGTGCCAGCAGTCCTTCCGGCGGACAGAACTATGGCTACACCTTC	CASSPSGGQNYGYTF
TRBV10-3	NA	TRBJ1-3	NA	TGTGCCACCTCCCTCGCGGGGGGCGATGCTGGAAACACCATATATTTT	CATSLAGGDAGNTIYF
TRBV6-5	once	TRBJ2-5	NA	TGTGCCAGCAGACCTCCCGGCCAAGAGACCCAGTACTTC	CASRPPGQETQYF
TRBV2	NA	TRBJ1-1	NA	TGTGCCAGCAGTGGGGGACGGGACTCTGAAGCTTTCTTT	CASSGGRDSEAFF
TRBV7-3	once	TRBJ2-3	TRBD1	TGTGCCAGCAGCTATGCCGGCAGGGGGCTGGAAGATACGCAGTATTTT	CASSYAGRGLEDTQYF
TRBV11-1	NA	TRBJ1-6	NA	TGTGCCAGCAGCTCTAGGTCCTATAATTCACCCCTCCACTTT	CASSSRSYNSPLHF